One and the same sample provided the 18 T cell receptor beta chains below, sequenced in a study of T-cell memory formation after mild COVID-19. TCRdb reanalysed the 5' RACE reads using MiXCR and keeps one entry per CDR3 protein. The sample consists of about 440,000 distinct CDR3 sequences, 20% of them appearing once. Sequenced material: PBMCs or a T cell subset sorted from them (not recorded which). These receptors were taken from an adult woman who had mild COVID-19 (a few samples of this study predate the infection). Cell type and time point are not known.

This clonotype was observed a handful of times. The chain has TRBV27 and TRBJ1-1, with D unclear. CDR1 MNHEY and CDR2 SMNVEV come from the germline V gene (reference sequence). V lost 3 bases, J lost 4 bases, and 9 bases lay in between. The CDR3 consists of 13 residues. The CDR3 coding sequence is TGTGCCAGCAGTTTTAGGGATGGCACTGAAGCTTTCTTT. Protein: CASSFRDGTEAFF.

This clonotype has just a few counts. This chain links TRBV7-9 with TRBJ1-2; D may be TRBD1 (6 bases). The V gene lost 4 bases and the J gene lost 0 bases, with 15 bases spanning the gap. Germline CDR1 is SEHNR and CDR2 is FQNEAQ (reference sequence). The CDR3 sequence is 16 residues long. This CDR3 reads CASSWAGTSANYGYTF. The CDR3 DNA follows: TGTGCCAGCAGCTGGGCCGGGACATCAGCTAACTATGGCTACACCTTC.

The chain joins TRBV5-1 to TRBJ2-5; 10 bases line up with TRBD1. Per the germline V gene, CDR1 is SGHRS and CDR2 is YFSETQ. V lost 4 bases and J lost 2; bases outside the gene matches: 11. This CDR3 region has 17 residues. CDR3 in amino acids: CASSPGQGVTKQETQYF. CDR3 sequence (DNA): TGCGCCAGCAGCCCCGGACAGGGGGTAACTAAACAAGAGACCCAGTACTTC.

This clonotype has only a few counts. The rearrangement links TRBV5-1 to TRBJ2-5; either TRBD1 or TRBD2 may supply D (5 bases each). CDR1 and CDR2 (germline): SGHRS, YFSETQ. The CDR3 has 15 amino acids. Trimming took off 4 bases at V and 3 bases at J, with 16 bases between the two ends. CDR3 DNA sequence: TGCGCCAGCAGCGCCGGCCCCGGGGCGGAAGAGACCCAGTACTTC. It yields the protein CASSAGPGAEETQYF.

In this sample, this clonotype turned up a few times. CDR3 sequence: CATSVSVLPGTEQFF. The CDR3 DNA is TGTGCCACCAGTGTCTCGGTTCTCCCAGGGACTGAGCAGTTCTTC. The chain employs TRBV24-1 and TRBJ2-1; either TRBD1 or TRBD2 may supply D (5 bases each). Germline loops: CDR1 KGHDR, CDR2 SFDVKD. Deletions cut 5 bases from V and 9 bases from J, with 19 bases between. The CDR3 has 15 amino acids.

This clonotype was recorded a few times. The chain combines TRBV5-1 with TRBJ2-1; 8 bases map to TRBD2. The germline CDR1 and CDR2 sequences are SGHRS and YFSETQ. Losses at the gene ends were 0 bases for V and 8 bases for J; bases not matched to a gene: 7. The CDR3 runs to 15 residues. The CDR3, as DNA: TGCGCCAGCAGCTTGGATTCGGGGGGGCTGGATGAGCAGTTCTTC. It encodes CASSLDSGGLDEQFF.

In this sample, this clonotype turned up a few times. In DNA, the CDR3 is TGCGCCAGCAGCCAAGGGACAGGGAATAACTATGGCTACACCTTC. Translating it yields CASSQGTGNNYGYTF. The V call is TRBV4-3, the J call TRBJ1-2; 8 nucleotides agree with TRBD1. V lost 1 base, J lost 1 base, and 2 bases stayed unmatched. The CDR3 sequence is 15 residues long. CDR1 is LGHNA, CDR2 YSLEER, per germline.

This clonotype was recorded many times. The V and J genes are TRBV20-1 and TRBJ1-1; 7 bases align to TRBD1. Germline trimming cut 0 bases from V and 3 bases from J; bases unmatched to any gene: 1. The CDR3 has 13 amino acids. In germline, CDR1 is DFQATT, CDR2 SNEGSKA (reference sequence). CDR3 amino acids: CSARETGDTEAFF. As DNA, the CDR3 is TGCAGTGCTAGAGAAACAGGGGACACTGAAGCTTTCTTT.

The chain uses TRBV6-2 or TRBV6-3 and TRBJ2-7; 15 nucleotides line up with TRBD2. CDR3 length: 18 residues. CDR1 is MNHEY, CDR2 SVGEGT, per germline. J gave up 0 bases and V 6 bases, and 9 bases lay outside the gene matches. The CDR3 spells CASRTGTSGRTSSYEQYF. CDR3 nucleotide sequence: TGTGCCAGCAGGACCGGGACTAGCGGGAGGACGAGCTCCTACGAGCAGTACTTC.

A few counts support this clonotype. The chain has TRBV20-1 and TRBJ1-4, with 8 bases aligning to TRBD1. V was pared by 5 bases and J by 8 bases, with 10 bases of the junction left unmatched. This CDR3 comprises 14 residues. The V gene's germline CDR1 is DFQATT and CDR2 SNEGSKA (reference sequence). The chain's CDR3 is CSAPPAGGGEKLFF. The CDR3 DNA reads TGCAGTGCTCCTCCGGCAGGGGGCGGCGAAAAACTGTTTTTT.

The CDR3 bases are TGTGCCACAACCAAACTGCGTGCAGATACGCAGTATTTT. Protein sequence: CATTKLRADTQYF. This chain connects TRBV12-3 or TRBV12-4 to TRBJ2-3; no clear D. The CDR3 has 13 amino acids. Trimming took off 10 bases at V and 4 bases at J, with 15 bases between the two ends.

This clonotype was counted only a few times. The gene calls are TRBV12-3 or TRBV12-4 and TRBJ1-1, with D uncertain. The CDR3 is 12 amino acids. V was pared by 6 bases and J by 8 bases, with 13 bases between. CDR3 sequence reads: CASRKGPSEAFF. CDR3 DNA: TGTGCCAGCAGAAAAGGGCCGTCCGAAGCTTTCTTT.

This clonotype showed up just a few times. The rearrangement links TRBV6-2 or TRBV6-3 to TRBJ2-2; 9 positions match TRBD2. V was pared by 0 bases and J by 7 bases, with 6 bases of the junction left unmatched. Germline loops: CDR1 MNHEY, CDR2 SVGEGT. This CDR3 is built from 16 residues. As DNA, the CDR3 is TGTGCCAGCAGTTACTCGGGGACTAGCTTTGGCGGGGAGCTGTTTTTT. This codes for CASSYSGTSFGGELFF.

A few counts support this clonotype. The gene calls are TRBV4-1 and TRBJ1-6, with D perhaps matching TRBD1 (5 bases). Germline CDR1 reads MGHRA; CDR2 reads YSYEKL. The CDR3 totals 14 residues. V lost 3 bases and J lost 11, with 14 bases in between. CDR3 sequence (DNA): TGCGCCAGCAGCCAGCGCGGGGGAGCGGCACCCCTCCACTTT. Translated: CASSQRGGAAPLHF.

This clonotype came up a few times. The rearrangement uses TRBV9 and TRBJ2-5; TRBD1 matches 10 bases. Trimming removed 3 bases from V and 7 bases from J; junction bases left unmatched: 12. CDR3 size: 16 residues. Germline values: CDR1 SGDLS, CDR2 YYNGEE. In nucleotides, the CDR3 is TGTGCCAGCAGCGACTCCTTGACAGGGGGCCAGGGGACCCAGTACTTC. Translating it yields CASSDSLTGGQGTQYF.

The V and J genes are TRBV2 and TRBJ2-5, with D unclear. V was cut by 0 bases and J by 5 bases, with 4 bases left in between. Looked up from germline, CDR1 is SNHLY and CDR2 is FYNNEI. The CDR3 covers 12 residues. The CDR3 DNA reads TGTGCCAGCAGTGAAGCCGAGGAGACCCAGTACTTC. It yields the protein CASSEAEETQYF.

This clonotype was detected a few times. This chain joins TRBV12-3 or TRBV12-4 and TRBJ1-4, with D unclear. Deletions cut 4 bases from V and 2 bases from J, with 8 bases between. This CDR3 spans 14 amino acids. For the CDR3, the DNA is TGTGCCAGCAGTTCCTGGAGCACTAATGAAAAACTGTTTTTT. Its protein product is CASSSWSTNEKLFF.

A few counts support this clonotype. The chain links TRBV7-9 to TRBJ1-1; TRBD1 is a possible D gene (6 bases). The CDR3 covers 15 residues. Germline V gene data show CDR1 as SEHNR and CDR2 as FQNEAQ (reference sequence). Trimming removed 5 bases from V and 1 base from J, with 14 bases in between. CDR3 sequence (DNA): TGTGCCAGCAGCCCCCAACTGACAGGGAACACTGAAGCTTTCTTT. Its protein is CASSPQLTGNTEAFF.